This passage covers 19 T cell receptor beta chains from one sample sequenced in a study of blood T cell repertoires in COVID-19. Profiled with immunoSEQ multiplex PCR; TCRdb holds only in-frame clones, not every one. The sample has hundreds of thousands of clones, 90% seen once. Input material: peripheral blood. The source of these receptors is a middle-aged woman with COVID-19, enrolled during active disease.

This chain uses TRBV10-3 with TRBJ1-3; unclear D gene. CDR3 length: 15 residues. Germline assignment: CDR1 ENHRY and CDR2 SYGVKD. V was pared by 0 bases and J by 0 bases, with 6 bases between. CDR3 region: CAISESGISGNTIYF. CDR3 in DNA: TGTGCCATCAGTGAGTCCGGGATCTCTGGAAACACCATATATTTT.

This chain links TRBV7-9 with TRBJ2-7, with D perhaps being TRBD1 or TRBD2 (6 bases each). Trimming shortened V by 8 bases and J by 4 bases, and 15 bases separated the two germline ends. Germline CDR1 is SEHNR and CDR2 is FQNEAQ (reference sequence). The CDR3 covers 13 residues. The DNA for the CDR3 is TGTGCCAGCGCTTTGGGGGGCCAGTACGAGCAGTACTTC. Protein: CASALGGQYEQYF.

The gene calls are TRBV2 and TRBJ1-5, with a possible D match to TRBD1 (5 bases). There are 14 residues in the CDR3. In germline, CDR1 is SNHLY, CDR2 FYNNEI. V lost 7 bases to trimming and J lost 2 bases, with 12 bases between them. The CDR3: CASTIDRGNQPQHF. The DNA for the CDR3 is TGTGCCAGCACCATCGACAGAGGCAATCAGCCCCAGCATTTT.

The chain carries TRBV5-1 and TRBJ2-2; weak D call: TRBD1 (6 bases). The CDR3 covers 15 residues. Per the germline V gene, CDR1 is SGHRS and CDR2 is YFSETQ. The V end was cut by 6 bases, the J end by 5 bases, with 17 bases between. The CDR3, as DNA: TGCGCCAGCAAATTTCAGGGGCTGGCGACCGGGGAGCTGTTTTTT. Residues: CASKFQGLATGELFF. The full variable domain, completed using reference TRBV5-1 and TRBJ2-2, is KAGVTQTPRYLIKTRGQQVTLSCSPISGHRSVSWYQQTPGQGLQFLFEYFSETQRNKGNFPGRFSGRQFSNSRSEMNVSTLELGDSALYLCASKFQGLATGELFFGEGSRLTVL.

V is TRBV19 and J is TRBJ1-5; the D is unclear. Germline CDR1 is LNHDA and CDR2 is SQIVND (reference sequence). V was shortened by 6 bases and J by 3 bases, with 15 bases between the two germline ends. There are 15 residues in the CDR3. The CDR3 is CASSLTGIYNQPQHF. The CDR3 DNA is TGTGCCAGTAGCCTGACGGGTATATACAATCAGCCCCAGCATTTT.

In its sample, this clone was seen once. The chain has TRBV4-1 and TRBJ1-5; TRBD1 matches at 7 bases. V gave up 0 bases and J gave up 3 bases; unmatched junction bases: 11. This CDR3 spans 18 amino acids. Germline V CDR1 and CDR2: MGHRA, YSYEKL. The CDR3 reads CASSQDPGTAQANQPQHF. Written as DNA, the CDR3 is TGCGCCAGCAGCCAAGACCCCGGGACAGCCCAAGCCAATCAGCCCCAGCATTTT.

The V and J genes are TRBV14 and TRBJ2-7; tentative D call: TRBD1 (6 bases). Trimming shortened V by 1 base and J by 8 bases, and 12 bases separated the two germline ends. The CDR3 runs 13 residues. The germline CDR1 and CDR2 sequences are SGHDN and FVKESK. The DNA of the CDR3 is TGTGCCAGCAGCCAAGCCCCAGGGGTCAAGCAGTACTTC. This translates into CASSQAPGVKQYF.

The chain combines TRBV25-1 with TRBJ2-7, with D possibly matching TRBD1 (6 bases). The CDR3 sequence is 15 residues long. In germline, CDR1 is MGHDK, CDR2 SYGVNS. V was trimmed by 4 bases and J by 3 bases, leaving 16 bases between them. CDR3 coding DNA: TGTGCCAGCAGTGCCGGACAGAAGCGACTCTACGAGCAGTACTTC. Its translation is CASSAGQKRLYEQYF.

The chain combines TRBV4-1 with TRBJ1-4; D is uncertain. The CDR3 loop spans 16 amino acids. Per the germline V gene, CDR1 is MGHRA and CDR2 is YSYEKL. V gave up 1 base and J gave up 5 bases, with 14 bases separating them. CDR3 protein: CASSQVSGFGNEKLFF. The CDR3 DNA is TGCGCCAGCAGCCAAGTCAGCGGGTTTGGGAATGAAAAACTGTTTTTT.

In DNA form, the CDR3 reads TGTGCCACCAGTGATTTCGCGGCCGACAGGGTCCCCAATGAGCAGTTCTTC. It encodes CATSDFAADRVPNEQFF. The chain couples TRBV24-1 to TRBJ2-1; 7 nucleotides align to TRBD1. The germline gives CDR1 KGHDR, CDR2 SFDVKD. The CDR3 loop spans 17 amino acids. V was clipped by 1 base and J by 6 bases; unmatched bases: 11.

This chain connects TRBV12-5 to TRBJ2-5, with 9 bases matching TRBD1. The CDR3 totals 15 residues. V shed 5 bases, J shed 2 bases, and the junction held 6 bases outside the gene matches. Per germline, CDR1 LGHNT and CDR2 FRNRAP. The CDR3 nucleotides read TGTGCTAGTGGTAGTTTGACAGGGGGGCAAGAGACCCAGTACTTC. Protein sequence: CASGSLTGGQETQYF.

The chain carries TRBV5-5 and TRBJ1-1; the match to TRBD1 covers 8 bases. The CDR3 covers 17 residues. Germline trimming cut 4 bases from V and 4 bases from J; bases unmatched to any gene: 15. Germline loops: CDR1 SGHKS, CDR2 YYEKEE (reference sequence). The CDR3 loop reads CASSVGNRGQGGTEAFF. DNA for the CDR3: TGTGCCAGCAGCGTGGGTAATAGAGGACAGGGCGGCACTGAAGCTTTCTTT.

CDR3 in amino acids: CASSLPLYRDQPQHF. CDR3 DNA sequence: TGTGCCAGCAGTCTTCCCTTATACAGGGATCAGCCCCAGCATTTT. The chain uses TRBV28 and TRBJ1-5, with TRBD1 as a possible D gene (6 bases). Looked up from germline, CDR1 is MDHEN and CDR2 is SYDVKM. Between the trimmed V and J ends, which lost 5 bases and 5 bases, there was a span of 16 bases. The CDR3 is 15 amino acids.

This chain links TRBV3-1 (or the pseudogene TRBV3-2) with TRBJ2-7; possibly TRBD2 for D (6 bases). This CDR3 is 17 amino acids long. Germline CDR1 reads LGHDT; CDR2 reads YNNKEL (reference sequence). Trimming removed 1 base at V and 3 bases at J, with 19 bases between. CDR3 DNA: TGTGCCAGCAGCCAAGGTCCCCGAGGACTAATCTACTACGAGCAGTACTTC. Its translation is CASSQGPRGLIYYEQYF.

The V call is TRBV15, the J call TRBJ1-3; TRBD1 might be the D (5 bases). Germline V gene data show CDR1 as LNHNV and CDR2 as YYDKDF (reference sequence). This CDR3 is built from 16 residues. Between the trimmed V and J ends, which lost 2 bases and 8 bases, there was a span of 19 bases. CDR3 loop: CATSRSADRPGDTIYF. The CDR3 bases are TGTGCCACCAGCAGATCTGCAGACAGACCGGGCGACACCATATATTTT.

The rearrangement links TRBV11-1 to TRBJ1-6, with no clear D. CDR3 length equals 15 residues. Germline-derived CDR1 and CDR2 are SGHAT and FQDESV (reference sequence). The V and J ends lost 5 bases and 8 bases respectively, with 16 bases between them. CDR3 residues: CASSRNQVTDSPLHF. For the CDR3, the DNA is TGTGCCAGCAGCCGAAATCAGGTTACGGATTCACCCCTCCACTTT.

The chain employs TRBV7-9 and TRBJ2-2; tentative D call: TRBD1 (6 bases). Germline V lookup: CDR1 SEHNR, CDR2 FQNEAQ (reference sequence). CDR3 size: 15 residues. The germline V and J ends were trimmed by 4 bases and 1 base, with 10 bases remaining between them. The CDR3: CASSYTGWNTGELFF. The CDR3 nucleotides are TGTGCCAGCAGCTATACAGGGTGGAACACCGGGGAGCTGTTTTTT.

V usage is TRBV29-1 and J usage is TRBJ2-1, with 9 bases identical to TRBD1. Germline trimming cut 0 bases from V and 6 bases from J; bases unmatched to any gene: 6. This CDR3 is built from 15 residues. Germline V gene sequence: CDR1 SQVTM, CDR2 ANQGSEA. The chain's CDR3 is CSVEDRGTGINEQFF. The CDR3, as DNA: TGCAGCGTTGAAGATAGGGGGACAGGGATCAATGAGCAGTTCTTC.

This clone was picked up one time. The chain joins TRBV28 to TRBJ1-2; TRBD1 might be the D (5 bases). The CDR3 extends over 13 amino acids. V gave up 8 bases and J gave up 1 base, with 11 bases separating them. CDR1 is MDHEN, CDR2 SYDVKM, per germline. The CDR3 region is CASGAGFNYGYTF. Written as DNA, the CDR3 is TGTGCCAGCGGGGCCGGGTTTAACTATGGCTACACCTTC.